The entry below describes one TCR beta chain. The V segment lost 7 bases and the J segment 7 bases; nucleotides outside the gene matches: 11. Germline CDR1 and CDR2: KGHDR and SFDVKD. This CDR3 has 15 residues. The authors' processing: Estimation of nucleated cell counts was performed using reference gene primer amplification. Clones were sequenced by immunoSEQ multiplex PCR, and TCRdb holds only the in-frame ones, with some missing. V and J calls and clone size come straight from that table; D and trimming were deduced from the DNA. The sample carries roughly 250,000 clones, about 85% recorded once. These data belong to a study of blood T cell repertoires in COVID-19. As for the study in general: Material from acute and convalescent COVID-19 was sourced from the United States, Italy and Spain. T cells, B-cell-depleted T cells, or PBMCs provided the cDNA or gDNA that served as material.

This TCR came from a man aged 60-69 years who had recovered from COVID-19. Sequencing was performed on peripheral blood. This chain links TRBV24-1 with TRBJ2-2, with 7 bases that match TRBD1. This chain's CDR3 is CATRADRRDGGELFF. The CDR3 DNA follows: TGTGCCACCAGGGCGGACAGGAGAGATGGCGGGGAGCTGTTTTTT.